The rows below give T cell receptor beta chains drawn from one sample of a study of blood T cell repertoires in COVID-19. This table comes from immunoSEQ multiplex PCR, and its TCRdb copy is limited to in-frame clones, with some not included. This table holds about 200,000 clones, around 80% found once. The sample consisted of peripheral blood. Receptor source: a man aged 35-49 years with acute or convalescent COVID-19. Both conserved end residues are part of each CDR3. A D gene is named only where the DNA matches it firmly. Rows give clone size only sometimes, using once, few, many, or a class for an expanded clone.

v_call,j_call,d_call,clone_size,cdr3_nt,cdr3_aa
TRBV3-1/TRBV3-2,TRBJ1-2,-,-,TGTGCCAGCAGCCAAAACCAGGCTAACTATGGCTACACCTTC,CASSQNQANYGYTF
TRBV2,TRBJ2-2,TRBD1,-,TGTGCCAGCAGCAGGGACAGGGGGACCGGGGAGCTGTTTTTT,CASSRDRGTGELFF
TRBV11-2,TRBJ1-2,-,-,TGTGCCAGCAGCTCCATCCGGGCCCCGGGGGATGGCTACACCTTC,CASSSIRAPGDGYTF
TRBV2,TRBJ2-5,TRBD2,-,TGTGCCAGCGGGACTAGACAAGAGACCCAGTACTTC,CASGTRQETQYF
TRBV7-6,TRBJ1-3,-,-,TGTGCCAGCAGCTTAGCGTCGTTTGAGGTTTTTGCTGGAAACACCATATATTTT,CASSLASFEVFAGNTIYF
TRBV9,TRBJ1-4,-,-,TGTGCCAGCAGCGTAGCTACAGGGATCGGTAATGAAAAACTGTTTTTT,CASSVATGIGNEKLFF
TRBV27,TRBJ2-1,TRBD1,-,TGTGCCAGCAGTTTCCCGGACAGGGAGCAGTTCTTC,CASSFPDREQFF
TRBV7-9,TRBJ1-5,-,-,TGTGCCAGCAGCTTAGGGAAGGGGAGGGATCAGCCCCAGCATTTT,CASSLGKGRDQPQHF
TRBV19,TRBJ2-1,TRBD2,-,TGTGCCAGTATCGGGTCTAGCGGAGAAAAGGTCGATGAGCAGTTCTTC,CASIGSSGEKVDEQFF
TRBV5-1,TRBJ2-3,TRBD2,once,TGCGCCAGCAGCTTGGCCTTCACTAGCGGGGCGGAAGATACGCAGTATTTT,CASSLAFTSGAEDTQYF
TRBV29-1,TRBJ2-5,-,-,TGCAGCGTTGACGACAGGAGTTTCGAGACCCAGTACTTC,CSVDDRSFETQYF
TRBV11-3,TRBJ2-1,TRBD2,-,TGTGCCAGCAGCTTAGTGTCGCGGGAGGGAGGTGAGCAGTTCTTC,CASSLVSREGGEQFF
TRBV18,TRBJ1-1,-,-,TGTGCCAGCTCACCATCTGCGGTTGGGACTGAAGCTTTCTTT,CASSPSAVGTEAFF
TRBV18,TRBJ1-5,-,once,TGTGCCAGCTCACCGCGGGAGGGTAGCAATCAGCCCCAGCATTTT,CASSPREGSNQPQHF
TRBV3-1/TRBV3-2,TRBJ1-2,-,-,TGTGCCAGCAACCTAAAGGGGGAAAGAGTGGGTACCTTC,CASNLKGERVGTF
TRBV6-6,TRBJ1-4,-,-,TGTGCCAGCAGTTACTCGACCGGGGGGGAAAAACTGTTTTTT,CASSYSTGGEKLFF
TRBV5-8,TRBJ2-7,-,once,TGTGCCAGCAGCCAGGGGAACGCCTACGAGCAGTACTTC,CASSQGNAYEQYF
TRBV6-5,TRBJ2-1,TRBD1,few,TGTGCCAGCAGTTACTCGAACAGGGGGCCCTACAATGAGCAGTTCTTC,CASSYSNRGPYNEQFF
TRBV7-9,TRBJ1-1,-,once,TGTGCCAGCAGCTTAGTGCTAGGGAGGGGAACTGAAGCTTTCTTT,CASSLVLGRGTEAFF
TRBV5-6,TRBJ1-1,-,few,TGTGCCAGCAGCTTAACTGAGAACACTGAAGCTTTCTTT,CASSLTENTEAFF
TRBV7-9,TRBJ1-2,TRBD1,few,TGTGCCAGCAGCGGGTGGACAGGTGGCTACACCTTC,CASSGWTGGYTF
TRBV5-6,TRBJ1-4,-,-,TGTGCCAGCAGCTTGACAGGGAGTGGTGAAAAACTGTTTTTT,CASSLTGSGEKLFF
TRBV4-2,TRBJ2-3,TRBD2,-,TGTGCCAGCAGCCTACAACCCCGGGGGGGGACAGATACGCAGTATTTT,CASSLQPRGGTDTQYF
TRBV3-1/TRBV3-2,TRBJ1-1,TRBD1,-,TGTGCCAGCAGCCAGAAGGGGACAGGGAAAGCTTTCTTT,CASSQKGTGKAFF
TRBV4-3,TRBJ2-5,TRBD2,once,TGCGCCAGCAGTAAACTAGCGAGGGAGACCCAGTACTTC,CASSKLARETQYF
TRBV7-6,TRBJ2-2,-,-,TGTGCCAGCAGCTTAGGGGGCGGGATGCGGGAGCTGTTTTTT,CASSLGGGMRELFF
TRBV9,TRBJ1-2,-,-,TGTGCCAGCAGCCCTAAGACAATCCCGACAACTAACTATGGCTACACCTTC,CASSPKTIPTTNYGYTF
TRBV11-2,TRBJ1-2,-,once,TGTGCCAGCAGCTTAGGGACAAGTAACTATGGCTACACCTTC,CASSLGTSNYGYTF
TRBV13,TRBJ1-1,-,-,TGTGCCAGCAGCTTTGACTTTAACACTGAAGCTTTCTTT,CASSFDFNTEAFF
TRBV5-6,TRBJ1-1,-,once,TGTGCCAGCAGCTTGATAAGGAAGGAGGGCACTGAAGCTTTCTTT,CASSLIRKEGTEAFF
TRBV10-3,TRBJ1-1,-,once,TGTGCCATCGCCCCCAACAGGGACGATGAAGCTTTCTTT,CAIAPNRDDEAFF
TRBV6-6,TRBJ2-3,-,-,TGTGCCAGCAGTTACTCGAACAGGGTGGATACGCAGTATTTT,CASSYSNRVDTQYF
TRBV28,TRBJ2-3,TRBD1,-,TGTGCCAGCAGCCGGGACAGATTCACAGATACGCAGTATTTT,CASSRDRFTDTQYF
TRBV6-6,TRBJ1-1,-,once,TGTGCCAGCAGTTCCGGATCAGGGAAAACTGAAGCTTTCTTT,CASSSGSGKTEAFF
TRBV10-3,TRBJ1-2,-,-,TGTGCCATCAGTGAGGACAACTACTATGGCTACACCTTC,CAISEDNYYGYTF
TRBV11-1,TRBJ2-2,TRBD2,-,TGTGCCAGCAGCTTAGGTCTAGCGGGAGAGGCCGGGGAGCTGTTTTTT,CASSLGLAGEAGELFF
TRBV5-1,TRBJ2-6,-,many,TGCGCCAGCAGCTTGGATAGCTCTGGGGCCAACGTCCTGACTTTC,CASSLDSSGANVLTF
TRBV5-6,TRBJ2-1,TRBD2,-,TGTGCCAGCAGCTTGGCGGGAGGGAAGGGGATCGATGAGCAGTTCTTC,CASSLAGGKGIDEQFF
TRBV7-8,TRBJ1-1,-,-,TGTGCCAGCAGCTATGGGAGAAGAGACACTGAAGCTTTCTTT,CASSYGRRDTEAFF
TRBV5-1,TRBJ2-1,TRBD2,-,TGCGCCAGCAGCTTGCAAGCGGGAGGCGTCGGGGGTGAGCAGTTCTTC,CASSLQAGGVGGEQFF
TRBV6-6,TRBJ1-5,-,-,TGTGCCAGCAGTTACTACGGGATTAGCAATCAGCCCCAGCATTTT,CASSYYGISNQPQHF
TRBV4-3,TRBJ2-3,-,-,TGCGCCAGCAGCCAAAACTTAGTGGATACGCAGTATTTT,CASSQNLVDTQYF
TRBV7-2,TRBJ2-7,TRBD2,-,TGTGCCAGCAGCTTGTTAACGGGAGGACGGAGCGAGCAGTACTTC,CASSLLTGGRSEQYF
TRBV10-3,TRBJ2-2,TRBD2,-,TGTGCCATCAGTGCCTCCCCCCGGGGGGGGAACACCGGGGAGCTGTTTTTT,CAISASPRGGNTGELFF
TRBV7-6,TRBJ2-3,TRBD1,-,TGTGCCAGCAGCTTAGTAGACAGGGAGACGCAGTATTTT,CASSLVDRETQYF
TRBV7-9,TRBJ1-3,-,once,TGTGCCAGCAGCTTAAGAGCAAGAAGTAACACCATATATTTT,CASSLRARSNTIYF
TRBV18,TRBJ1-3,-,-,TGTGCCAGCTCACCCCAGGGAGGAGGTGGAAACACCATATATTTT,CASSPQGGGGNTIYF
TRBV12-3/TRBV12-4,TRBJ2-1,-,-,TGTGCCAGCAGTCCCGGACAGTTAAATGAGCAGTTCTTC,CASSPGQLNEQFF
TRBV18,TRBJ2-2,TRBD1,-,TGTGCCAGCTCACAGGGACAGCCGAACACCGGGGAGCTGTTTTTT,CASSQGQPNTGELFF
TRBV9,TRBJ2-3,TRBD2,-,TGTGCCAGCACGCAACTAGCGGGAGGGTTTGCCACAGATACGCAGTATTTT,CASTQLAGGFATDTQYF
TRBV7-2,TRBJ1-1,TRBD1,once,TGTGCCAGCAGCTTAACGGCTAGTGGGCAGGGGGCGGTTGAAGCTTTCTTT,CASSLTASGQGAVEAFF
TRBV5-4,TRBJ1-1,-,-,TGTGCCAGCAGCTTGGCCGGGGGGTCCGAAGCTTTCTTT,CASSLAGGSEAFF
TRBV5-5,TRBJ2-3,TRBD2,-,TGTGCCAGCAGCTTGGTTCCTAGCGGGAGGTTAACAGATACGCAGTATTTT,CASSLVPSGRLTDTQYF
TRBV9,TRBJ1-1,-,-,TGTGCCAGCAGCGCCCGGACACGGGCCGAATGGGGCACTGAAGCTTTCTTT,CASSARTRAEWGTEAFF
TRBV27,TRBJ1-1,-,-,TGTGCCAGCAGAACGGGACAAGGAGGCACTGAAGCTTTCTTT,CASRTGQGGTEAFF
TRBV27,TRBJ1-5,-,-,TGTGCCAGCAGTTCCAGGGATAGCAATCAGCCCCAGCATTTT,CASSSRDSNQPQHF
TRBV12-3/TRBV12-4,TRBJ2-5,-,-,TGTGCCAGCAGCGTCGTGATAGCGGAGACCCAGTACTTC,CASSVVIAETQYF
TRBV7-9,TRBJ2-5,-,-,TGTGCCAGCAGCTTAGCGACCGGGATCGAGACCCAGTACTTC,CASSLATGIETQYF